This is a list of T cell receptor beta chains from one sample in a study of blood T cell repertoires in COVID-19. The protocol was immunoSEQ multiplex PCR, while the TCRdb copy is restricted to in-frame clones and leaves out a portion. The repertoire holds about 480,000 clones, with 85% to 90% as singletons. The sequenced material came from PBMCs or T cells enriched from blood (not recorded which). These receptors all come from a woman in her forties who had recovered from COVID-19. CDR3s include the opening cysteine and the closing phenylalanine or tryptophan. Fields, in order: J gene, V gene, CDR3 protein.

j_call: TRBJ2-7
v_call: TRBV25-1
cdr3_aa: CASSGTSSGSSREQYF

j_call: TRBJ1-2
v_call: TRBV4-1
cdr3_aa: CASSQEGGRMDGYTF

j_call: TRBJ2-5
v_call: TRBV7-9
cdr3_aa: CASSIGQGGEETQYF

j_call: TRBJ1-2
v_call: TRBV7-8
cdr3_aa: CASSLAGVPDYGYTF

j_call: TRBJ1-6
v_call: TRBV7-2
cdr3_aa: CASSARTAIHSPLHF

j_call: TRBJ1-2
v_call: TRBV3-1/TRBV3-2
cdr3_aa: CASSQVWGKGGDYTF

j_call: TRBJ1-2
v_call: TRBV18
cdr3_aa: CASSPTGQGNYGYTF

j_call: TRBJ2-7
v_call: TRBV4-3
cdr3_aa: CASSQLAGGPSGYEQYF

j_call: TRBJ1-5
v_call: TRBV7-2
cdr3_aa: CASSVITGRGQPQHF

j_call: TRBJ2-7
v_call: TRBV4-1
cdr3_aa: CASSQQQGTGVILEQYF

j_call: TRBJ2-3
v_call: TRBV2
cdr3_aa: CASSEGSGNPPDTQYF

j_call: TRBJ1-2
v_call: TRBV5-4
cdr3_aa: CASSGGTGSFYGYTF

j_call: TRBJ2-3
v_call: TRBV7-9
cdr3_aa: CASSRLTGTASSTDTQYF

j_call: TRBJ2-1
v_call: TRBV4-3
cdr3_aa: CASSQDSASGSYNEQFF

j_call: TRBJ2-5
v_call: TRBV11-3
cdr3_aa: CASSLALVSETQYF

j_call: TRBJ1-1
v_call: TRBV10-3
cdr3_aa: CAITGALNTEAFF

j_call: TRBJ2-7
v_call: TRBV18
cdr3_aa: CASSPLATYEQYF

j_call: TRBJ2-3
v_call: TRBV6-2/TRBV6-3
cdr3_aa: CASSYSKSLRTDTQYF

j_call: TRBJ1-2
v_call: TRBV10-3
cdr3_aa: CAISEGQGQVGYTF

j_call: TRBJ1-6
v_call: TRBV3-1/TRBV3-2
cdr3_aa: CASSPSGGGLHF

j_call: TRBJ2-1
v_call: TRBV28
cdr3_aa: CATVSFNKINEQFF

j_call: TRBJ2-7
v_call: TRBV6-2/TRBV6-3
cdr3_aa: CASSPGLAVGYEQYF

j_call: TRBJ2-1
v_call: TRBV29-1
cdr3_aa: CSVERDRYNEQFF

j_call: TRBJ1-2
v_call: TRBV30
cdr3_aa: CAWSVPPLGRGEVGGYTF

j_call: TRBJ2-2
v_call: TRBV3-1/TRBV3-2
cdr3_aa: CASGLALNTGELFF

j_call: TRBJ2-5
v_call: TRBV30
cdr3_aa: CAWSVLPAGVGETQYF

j_call: TRBJ2-3
v_call: TRBV9
cdr3_aa: CASSPSVARTDTQYF

j_call: TRBJ1-4
v_call: TRBV5-1
cdr3_aa: CASSGGQGSPRTNEKLFF

j_call: TRBJ1-5
v_call: TRBV19
cdr3_aa: CASSMEGQGYNQPQHF

j_call: TRBJ1-4
v_call: TRBV5-6
cdr3_aa: CASSLGQAWGEKLFF

j_call: TRBJ2-3
v_call: TRBV4-3
cdr3_aa: CASSTRLAGDTQYF

j_call: TRBJ1-1
v_call: TRBV5-1
cdr3_aa: CASSLESGDTEAFF